The 2 T cell receptor beta chains listed next were all sequenced from one sample in a study of cytomegalovirus exposure and HLA in healthy donors. It was with 60 Vbeta and 13 Jbeta primers that the PCR ran. Method: immunoSEQ multiplex PCR; TCRdb's copy keeps in-frame clones and lacks some. Here the sample spans around 130,000 clones, less than 85% being singletons. Sequencing was carried out using PBMCs. The origin of the receptors is a middle-aged woman in good health and CMV-seropositive.

This rearrangement joins TRBV30 to TRBJ2-5, with 7 bases aligning to TRBD2. The CDR3 runs 14 residues. CDR1 and CDR2 (germline): GTSNPN, SVGIG (reference sequence). J was trimmed by 3 bases and V by 1 base; bases with no gene match: 5. DNA for the CDR3: TGTGCCTGGAGTGACTGGACTAGGGAAGAGACCCAGTACTTC. It translates to CAWSDWTREETQYF.

The CDR3 DNA is TGTGCCAGCAGCTGGGGCGGGAGAGACACCGGGGAGCTGTTTTTT. This translates into CASSWGGRDTGELFF. This chain connects TRBV28 to TRBJ2-2; TRBD2 aligns across 7 bases. Germline V CDR1 and CDR2: MDHEN, SYDVKM. The CDR3 is made up of 15 amino acids. V trimming: 6 bases; J trimming: 3 bases; junction bases outside the gene matches: 7.